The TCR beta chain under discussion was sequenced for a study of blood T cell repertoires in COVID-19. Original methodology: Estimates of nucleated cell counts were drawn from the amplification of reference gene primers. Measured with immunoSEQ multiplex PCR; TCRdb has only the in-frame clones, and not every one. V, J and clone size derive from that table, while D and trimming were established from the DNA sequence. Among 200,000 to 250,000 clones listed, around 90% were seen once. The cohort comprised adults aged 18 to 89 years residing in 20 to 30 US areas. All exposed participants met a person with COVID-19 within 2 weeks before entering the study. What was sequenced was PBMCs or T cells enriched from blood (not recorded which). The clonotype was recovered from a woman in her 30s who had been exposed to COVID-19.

The CDR3 here is CASSYVFRGVNEQYF. For the CDR3, the DNA is TGTGCCAGCAGTTACGTCTTCAGGGGCGTCAACGAGCAGTACTTC. This sequence joins TRBV6-2 or TRBV6-3 and TRBJ2-7; possible D gene TRBD1, 6 bases. V was pared by 2 bases and J by 5 bases, with 16 bases between. The germline CDR1 and CDR2 sequences are MNHEY and SVGEGT. The CDR3 has 15 amino acids.